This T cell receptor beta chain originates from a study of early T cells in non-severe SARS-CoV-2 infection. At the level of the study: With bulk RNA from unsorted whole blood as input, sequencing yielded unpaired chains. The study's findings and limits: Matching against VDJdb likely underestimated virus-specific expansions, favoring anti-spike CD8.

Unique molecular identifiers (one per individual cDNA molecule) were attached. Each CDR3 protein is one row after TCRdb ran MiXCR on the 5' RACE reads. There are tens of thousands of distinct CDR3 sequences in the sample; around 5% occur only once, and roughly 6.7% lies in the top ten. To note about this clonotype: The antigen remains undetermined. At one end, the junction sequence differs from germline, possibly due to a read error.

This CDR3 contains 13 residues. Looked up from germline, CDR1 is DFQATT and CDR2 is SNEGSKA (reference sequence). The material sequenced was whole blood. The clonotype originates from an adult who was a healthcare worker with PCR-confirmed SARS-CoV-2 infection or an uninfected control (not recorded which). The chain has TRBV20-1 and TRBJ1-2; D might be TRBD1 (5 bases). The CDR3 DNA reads TGCAGTGCCTCCCGGACAAGCGACTATGACTACACCTTC. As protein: CSASRTSDYDYTF.